The 18 T cell receptor beta chains below all came from one sample that was sequenced in a study of shared clonotypes between healthy human individuals. Only in-frame clones appear in the TCRdb table, and some are missing; sequencing was by immunoSEQ multiplex PCR. The sample comprises 550,000 to 850,000 clones, 55% to 80% of which are singletons, and around 1.7% rests with the top ten. Sequencing was performed on memory CD4+ T cells sorted from blood. Subset given: CD45RA-negative fraction. Source of these receptors: a woman in her twenties or thirties in good health.

The rearrangement joins TRBV5-1 to TRBJ1-1; D is perhaps TRBD1 (5 bases). Trimming removed 4 bases at V and 2 bases at J, with 9 bases between. The CDR3 runs 13 residues. Germline values: CDR1 SGHRS, CDR2 YFSETQ. CDR3 bases: TGCGCCAGCAGCGGGAGGGGAAACACTGAAGCTTTCTTT. This encodes CASSGRGNTEAFF.

This sequence joins TRBV28 and TRBJ1-3; D unclear. The CDR3 has 15 amino acids. The germline gives CDR1 MDHEN, CDR2 SYDVKM. Trimming left V 2 bases short and J 0 bases short, with 8 bases between. The CDR3, as DNA: TGTGCCAGCAGTTTAGAGGTATCCTCTGGAAACACCATATATTTT. This translates into CASSLEVSSGNTIYF.

The chain is built from TRBV18 and TRBJ1-1; D gene uncertain. Per germline, CDR1 KGHSH and CDR2 LQKENI. The CDR3 has 16 amino acids. Between the trimmed V and J ends, which lost 6 bases and 2 bases, there was a span of 19 bases. Here the CDR3 reads CASSPMPGAGNTEAFF. The CDR3 DNA follows: TGTGCCAGCTCGCCTATGCCGGGAGCAGGTAACACTGAAGCTTTCTTT.

The V gene is TRBV19, the J gene TRBJ2-4, with 10 bases fitting TRBD2. After removal of 7 bases from V and 0 bases from J, the junction contained 6 bases not matched to a gene. The germline CDR1 and CDR2 sequences are LNHDA and SQIVND (reference sequence). The CDR3 loop spans 16 amino acids. The CDR3 sequence: CASTSGGKLAKNIQYF. Written as DNA, the CDR3 is TGTGCCAGTACTAGCGGGGGAAAGCTAGCCAAAAACATTCAGTACTTC.

V and J are TRBV19 and TRBJ2-2; the D gene is possibly TRBD2 (5 bases). With 7 bases removed from V and 1 base from J, the gap between germline ends came to 7 bases. This CDR3 has 13 amino acids. Germline CDR1 and CDR2: LNHDA and SQIVND (reference sequence). The DNA of the CDR3 is TGTGCCAGTAATGGGAGGAACACCGGGGAGCTGTTTTTT. Residues: CASNGRNTGELFF.

The CDR3 protein is CASSYRGDWRQETQYF. The CDR3, as DNA: TGTGCCAGCAGCTACAGAGGGGATTGGCGGCAAGAGACCCAGTACTTC. The gene calls are TRBV27 and TRBJ2-5, with D perhaps assigned TRBD1 or TRBD2 (5 bases each). CDR3 length: 16 residues. CDR1 is MNHEY, CDR2 SMNVEV, per germline (reference sequence). Trimming pared 6 bases from V and 2 bases from J, leaving 19 bases between.

Only one count was recorded for this clone. V gene TRBV7-2 combines with J gene TRBJ2-1; D unclear. The CDR3 covers 12 residues. Between the trimmed V and J ends, which lost 0 bases and 10 bases, there was a span of 7 bases. Germline CDR1 reads SGHTA; CDR2 reads FQGNSA. The CDR3: CASSLASREQFF. The CDR3 DNA sequence: TGTGCCAGCAGCTTAGCCTCCCGGGAGCAGTTCTTC.

The rearrangement links TRBV28 to TRBJ1-2; 10 nucleotides match TRBD1. V trimming: 7 bases; J trimming: 6 bases; junction bases outside the gene matches: 5. Germline V gene sequence: CDR1 MDHEN, CDR2 SYDVKM. The CDR3 runs to 13 residues. CDR3 bases: TGTGCCAGCAAAACCGGGACAGGGGATGGCTACACCTTC. This encodes CASKTGTGDGYTF.

A word on this clone: At one end, the junction sequence differs from germline, possibly due to a read error. J is TRBJ2-7 and V is TRBV4-3; 10 positions match TRBD1. Germline CDR1 is LGHNA and CDR2 is YSLEER. The CDR3 runs to 14 residues. The chain's CDR3 is CASSDTGTGAKVHF. For the CDR3, the DNA is TGCGCCAGCAGTGATACCGGGACAGGGGCCAAAGTTCACTTC.

This chain connects TRBV27 to TRBJ1-4, with 11 bases lining up with TRBD1. V lost 3 bases to trimming and J lost 8 bases; unmatched junction nucleotides: 8. The CDR3 has 16 residues. The germline V gene encodes CDR1 MNHEY and CDR2 SMNVEV (reference sequence). CDR3 residues: CASSFTPGQGAEKLFF. In DNA, the CDR3 is TGTGCCAGCAGTTTCACCCCAGGACAGGGGGCCGAAAAACTGTTTTTT.

As for this clone: The likely explanation is a read error, given a far larger clone one base away. The chain has TRBV5-6 and TRBJ2-7; 9 bases match TRBD1. The CDR3 has 13 amino acids. The V and J ends lost 4 bases and 2 bases, in that order; junction bases with no gene match: 1. Germline loops: CDR1 SGHDT, CDR2 YYEEEE. The CDR3 here is CASSDRGAYEQYF. CDR3 nucleotide sequence: TGTGCCAGCAGCGACAGGGGGGCCTACGAGCAGTACTTC.

The chain combines TRBV10-2 with TRBJ2-5, with 9 bases identical to TRBD1. CDR3 size: 12 residues. CDR1 is WSHSY, CDR2 SAAADI, per germline. V gave up 8 bases and J gave up 5 bases; unmatched junction bases: 3. The CDR3 sequence: CASRDRVETQYF. Written as DNA, the CDR3 is TGCGCCAGCCGGGACAGGGTGGAGACCCAGTACTTC.

This clone was counted many times. The V call is TRBV29-1, the J call TRBJ1-2, with 8 bases that match TRBD1. Germline lookup yields CDR1 SQVTM and CDR2 ANQGSEA. V lost 7 bases to trimming and J lost 0 bases; unmatched junction nucleotides: 13. CDR3 length: 16 residues. The CDR3 loop is CSGRKDQGAANYGYTF. The CDR3 DNA sequence: TGCAGCGGGAGAAAGGACCAGGGGGCGGCTAACTATGGCTACACCTTC.

This clone appeared once. This specimen includes other DNA sequences encoding the same CDR3. The chain couples TRBV7-9 to TRBJ2-7; D not resolved. Germline CDR1 and CDR2: SEHNR and FQNEAQ (reference sequence). The ends were cut back, 1 base at V and 3 bases at J, with 4 bases in the middle. The CDR3 sequence is 12 residues long. The CDR3 spells CASSLEFYEQYF. The CDR3 DNA follows: TGTGCCAGCAGCTTAGAGTTCTACGAGCAGTACTTC. The full variable domain, with the rest looked up from reference TRBV7-9 and TRBJ2-7, is DTGVSQNPRHKITKRGQNVTFRCDPISEHNRLYWYRQTLGQGPEFLTYFQNEAQLEKSRLLSDRFSAERPKGSFSTLEIQRTEQGDSAMYLCASSLEFYEQYFGPGTRLTVT.

The chain joins TRBV7-8 to TRBJ1-5, with 9 bases identical to TRBD1. V gave up 0 bases and J gave up 3 bases; unmatched junction bases: 3. Germline lookup yields CDR1 SGHVS and CDR2 FQNEAQ. The CDR3 totals 16 residues. The CDR3 protein is CASSLAHRGPNQPQHF. The CDR3 nucleotides are TGTGCCAGCAGCTTAGCCCACAGGGGGCCCAATCAGCCCCAGCATTTT.

This clone showed up just a few times. For the CDR3, the DNA is TGTGCCAGCAGCTGCATACAACTCCATGGCCGATCGGGCAGGGGGAACACCGGGGAGCTGTTTTTT. Amino acid sequence: CASSCIQLHGRSGRGNTGELFF. The rearrangement uses TRBV7-7 and TRBJ2-2; D possibly corresponds to TRBD1 (6 bases). CDR1 is SSHAT and CDR2 is FNYEAQ in the germline V gene (reference sequence). V lost 4 bases, J lost 1 base, and 31 bases lay in between. CDR3 length: 22 residues.

The chain has TRBV27 and TRBJ2-2; D is unresolved. The CDR3 loop spans 14 amino acids. With 8 bases removed from V and 2 bases from J, the gap between germline ends came to 12 bases. CDR1 is MNHEY and CDR2 is SMNVEV in the germline V gene (reference sequence). The CDR3 loop reads CASRSAVNTGELFF. The CDR3 DNA reads TGTGCCAGCCGGAGTGCGGTTAACACCGGGGAGCTGTTTTTT.

This clone was seen a handful of times. The V and J genes are TRBV6-1 and TRBJ1-1; no clear D. V lost 7 bases, J lost 1 base, and 10 bases lay in between. Looked up from germline, CDR1 is MNHNS and CDR2 is SASEGT. The CDR3 runs 13 residues. The CDR3 DNA follows: TGTGCCAGCATCAGCCGAGGGAACACTGAAGCTTTCTTT. This codes for CASISRGNTEAFF.